This T cell receptor beta chain was found in a study of tumor-infiltrating lymphocytes in primary liver carcinoma. Looking at the study overall: Staging placed the tumors at T1-T3 N0M0, and they measured roughly 4.2 to 10 cm across. In every tissue type, samples returned a similar yield of roughly 3.5 to 7.13 million productive TCRbeta reads. Findings and limits, study-wide: Against blood, tumors held a significantly higher top-250-clone fraction (p = 0.039). Tumor-adjacent and tumor-blood pairs showed less overlap than tumor region pairs.

Germline V gene lookup returns CDR1 SQVTM and CDR2 ANQGSEA. Trimming shortened V by 7 bases and J by 3 bases, and 15 bases separated the two germline ends. This CDR3 contains 14 residues. As for this clonotype: Its antigen is unidentified. A clone one base away is much larger, so this may be a read error.

Unsorted whole blood yielded the blood RNA, and germline DNA was also extracted. Production of TCR beta cDNA used around 500 ng total RNA together with a constant-region primer. Sequencing libraries for TCR beta derived from three nested multiplex PCR rounds that used slightly modified ARM-PCR. Investigators reported that the first two PCR rounds, at 10 cycles each, used TRBV1-TRBV30 forward primers with a C-beta reverse primer. TCRdb reprocessed the multiplex PCR reads with MiXCR, giving one entry per CDR3 protein. The sample lists about 310,000 distinct CDR3 sequences; about 50% were seen once. This receptor was obtained from a woman aged 25 to 39 with primary liver carcinoma and hepatitis B virus infection. The source material was peripheral blood. The chain uses TRBV29-1 and TRBJ1-4; a possible D gene is TRBD1 (6 bases). CDR3 sequence: CSARDTMSNEKLFF. In DNA form, the CDR3 reads TGCAGCGCCCGGGACACAATGTCTAATGAAAAACTGTTTTTT.